The 25 T cell receptor beta chains below come from one sample, sequenced in a study of CD8 T cells in Susac syndrome. When the RNA was reverse transcribed, random hexamers were used with an input of about 0.5 to 1 ug. TCRdb called the immunoSEQ multiplex PCR reads again in MiXCR, with one record for every CDR3 protein. Of roughly 150,000 distinct CDR3 sequences listed, around 95% are singletons. The sequenced material came from CD8+ T cells from PBMCs. The receptor source for this set is a human donor with multiple sclerosis.

The J gene is TRBJ1-1, the V gene TRBV27, with 8 nucleotides matching TRBD1. Germline V gene data show CDR1 as MNHEY and CDR2 as SMNVEV (reference sequence). V dropped 7 bases and J dropped 7; count of bases not matched to a gene: 5. This CDR3 has 12 residues. The CDR3 spells CASTGTGLEAFF. CDR3 nucleotides: TGTGCCAGCACTGGGACAGGACTTGAAGCTTTCTTT.

The chain carries TRBV12-5 and TRBJ1-2; TRBD1 agrees at 8 bases. Germline-derived CDR1 and CDR2 are LGHNT and FRNRAP. The V segment lost 6 bases and the J segment 4 bases; nucleotides outside the gene matches: 4. This CDR3 comprises 13 residues. The CDR3 nucleotides read TGTGCTAGTGGCCCCGGGACAGGCTATGGCTACACCTTC. Its protein is CASGPGTGYGYTF.

This chain links TRBV30 with TRBJ2-1; no definite D call. Germline CDR1 reads GTSNPN; CDR2 reads SVGIG (reference sequence). Trimming removed 6 bases from V and 7 bases from J, with 10 bases in between. This CDR3 has 11 residues. The CDR3 nucleotides are TGTGCCTGTCTAGAGGTAAATGAGCAGTTCTTC. Its translation: CACLEVNEQFF.

The chain joins TRBV7-2 to TRBJ2-5; D not resolved. V dropped 2 bases and J dropped 4 bases, with 8 bases sitting between them. Germline CDR1 and CDR2: SGHTA and FQGNSA. The CDR3 extends over 13 amino acids. The CDR3: CASSLTVVETQYF. CDR3 nucleotides: TGTGCCAGCAGCTTAACAGTCGTAGAGACCCAGTACTTC. The full variable domain, completed using reference TRBV7-2 and TRBJ2-5, is GAGVSQSPSNKVTEKGKDVELRCDPISGHTALYWYRQSLGQGLEFLIYFQGNSAPDKSGLPSDRFSAERTGGSVSTLTIQRTQQEDSAVYLCASSLTVVETQYFGPGTRLLVL.

The table lists this clonotype with a count of one. The gene calls are TRBV3-1 and TRBJ1-2; tentative D call: TRBD1 (5 bases). Germline CDR1 and CDR2: LGHDT and YNNKEL (reference sequence). The CDR3 extends over 15 amino acids. Trimming left V 1 base short and J 3 bases short, with 12 bases between. The CDR3 region has the DNA TGTGCCAGCAGCCAAGTCCCCGGGACCCACTATGGCTACACCTTC. This codes for CASSQVPGTHYGYTF.

This rearrangement joins TRBV5-1 to TRBJ1-5, with D tentatively TRBD1 (6 bases). This CDR3 has 15 amino acids. In germline, CDR1 is SGHRS, CDR2 YFSETQ. Trimming removed 3 bases at V and 4 bases at J, with 14 bases between. CDR3 amino acids: CASSSAGALNQPQHF. The CDR3 nucleotides are TGCGCCAGCAGCTCGGCGGGGGCGCTTAATCAGCCCCAGCATTTT.

V gene TRBV15 combines with J gene TRBJ1-2; TRBD1 matches 7 bases. The CDR3 is 14 residues long. Germline V gene sequence: CDR1 LNHNV, CDR2 YYDKDF (reference sequence). The V and J ends lost 2 bases and 7 bases, in that order; junction bases with no gene match: 7. CDR3 nucleotide sequence: TGTGCCACCAGCAGAACCGACAGGGTTCGTGGCTACACCTTC. Translation: CATSRTDRVRGYTF.

The chain carries TRBV29-1 and TRBJ2-5, with a possible D match to TRBD1 (6 bases). Germline CDR1 SQVTM, CDR2 ANQGSEA. The CDR3 is made up of 15 amino acids. V gave up 1 base and J gave up 5 bases, with 17 bases separating them. In DNA, the CDR3 is TGCAGCGTTGAAGGGGGGCGGCCCCACCCGGAGACCCAGTACTTC. The encoded protein is CSVEGGRPHPETQYF.

V and J are TRBV15 and TRBJ1-5; D not certain. The CDR3 runs 14 residues. Trimming left V 3 bases short and J 3 bases short, with 9 bases between. Germline CDR1 and CDR2: LNHNV and YYDKDF (reference sequence). In nucleotides, the CDR3 is TGTGCCACCAGCAGGGACCGCGACAATCAGCCCCAGCATTTT. Protein: CATSRDRDNQPQHF. The whole variable domain, remainder taken from reference TRBV15 and TRBJ1-5, is DAMVIQNPRYQVTQFGKPVTLSCSQTLNHNVMYWYQQKSSQAPKLLFHYYDKDFNNEADTPDNFQSRRPNTSFCFLDIRSPGLGDTAMYLCATSRDRDNQPQHFGDGTRLSIL.

The gene calls are TRBV27 and TRBJ1-5; perhaps TRBD1 as D (6 bases). This CDR3 region has 14 residues. The V gene's germline CDR1 is MNHEY and CDR2 SMNVEV (reference sequence). Trimming removed 3 bases at V and 6 bases at J, with 12 bases between. CDR3 residues: CASSFGRGVQPQHF. DNA of the CDR3: TGTGCCAGCAGTTTTGGAAGGGGGGTTCAGCCCCAGCATTTT.

This chain connects TRBV7-6 to TRBJ2-7, with 7 nucleotides matching TRBD1. Germline values: CDR1 SGHVS, CDR2 FNYEAQ. The CDR3 spans 16 residues. Trimming removed 5 bases from V and 3 bases from J; junction bases left unmatched: 13. For the CDR3, the DNA is TGTGCCAGCAGCCCCGGTTGGGACAGTGCCCTCTACGAGCAGTACTTC. Its translation is CASSPGWDSALYEQYF.

This clonotype was seen just once. The rearrangement links TRBV5-6 to TRBJ1-5; TRBD1 is a possible D gene (5 bases). Germline V CDR1 and CDR2: SGHDT, YYEEEE. The CDR3 covers 12 residues. V was clipped by 4 bases and J by 6 bases, with 8 bases between them. The CDR3 DNA is TGTGCCAGCAGCGCAGGGTTTCAGCCCCAGCATTTT. It encodes CASSAGFQPQHF.

The chain uses TRBV12-3 or TRBV12-4 and TRBJ1-2; no reliable D call. CDR3 length: 14 residues. V was trimmed by 3 bases and J by 2 bases, leaving 10 bases between them. CDR3 sequence: CASSLLDGNYGYTF. The CDR3 region has the DNA TGTGCCAGCAGTTTGTTAGACGGGAACTATGGCTACACCTTC.

Here the CDR3 reads CASGSPHRGLGDEQFF. For the CDR3, the DNA is TGTGCTAGTGGATCCCCACACAGGGGTCTCGGGGATGAGCAGTTCTTC. The V gene is TRBV12-5, the J gene TRBJ2-1; 7 bases are shared with TRBD1. The CDR3 runs 16 residues. CDR1 and CDR2 (germline): LGHNT, FRNRAP. The junction had 16 bases not matched to a gene; V was cut back by 6 bases and J by 8 bases.

This clonotype has a single count. CDR3 nucleotide sequence: TGCGCCAGCAGCCAAAGGACAGGGGGGGCCTACGAGCAGTACTTC. Translated, it gives CASSQRTGGAYEQYF. The chain employs TRBV4-1 and TRBJ2-7; 10 bases fit TRBD1. With V trimmed by 2 bases and J by 2 bases, 3 bases remained unmatched. CDR1 is MGHRA, CDR2 YSYEKL, per germline. CDR3 length: 15 amino acids.

The CDR3 DNA reads TGCAGCGTTGAGGGCGGATCTTACAATGAGCAGTTCTTC. Translating gives CSVEGGSYNEQFF. V gene TRBV29-1 combines with J gene TRBJ2-1; no definite D call. V lost 3 bases, J lost 4 bases, and 10 bases lay in between. This CDR3 is 13 amino acids long. The germline V gene has CDR1 SQVTM and CDR2 ANQGSEA.

CDR3 nucleotide sequence: TGCAGTGCTAGAGATAGTCGGGTCAATCAGCCCCAGCATTTT. Translated: CSARDSRVNQPQHF. The V and J genes are TRBV20-1 and TRBJ1-5; D call uncertain. V shed 0 bases and J shed 3 bases, with 9 bases lying between them. Germline CDR1 reads DFQATT; CDR2 reads SNEGSKA (reference sequence). The CDR3 runs to 14 residues.

The chain carries TRBV20-1 and TRBJ2-6; 7 positions agree with TRBD1. Germline-derived CDR1 and CDR2 are DFQATT and SNEGSKA (reference sequence). Unmatched junction bases numbered 2, after V lost 5 bases and J lost 1 base. The CDR3 length is 14 residues. DNA of the CDR3: TGCAGTGCTGTGGACAGGTCTGGGGCCAACGTCCTGACTTTC. It is translated as CSAVDRSGANVLTF.

This chain uses TRBV9 with TRBJ2-7, with TRBD1 matching 7 bases. Trimming at V came to 4 bases and at J to 4 bases, leaving 8 bases not matched to a gene. CDR1 and CDR2 (germline): SGDLS, YYNGEE. This CDR3 contains 14 residues. CDR3 in amino acids: CASSPQGGMYEQYF. Written as DNA, the CDR3 is TGTGCCAGCAGCCCCCAAGGGGGCATGTACGAGCAGTACTTC.

The chain joins TRBV5-4 to TRBJ2-5, with 11 bases fitting TRBD1. The germline V gene has CDR1 SGHNT and CDR2 YYREEE (reference sequence). CDR3 length: 15 residues. Trimming removed 4 bases from V and 5 bases from J; junction bases left unmatched: 7. The CDR3 nucleotides read TGTGCCAGCAGCCAGGACAGGGGGCTGAGGGAGACCCAGTACTTC. Protein product: CASSQDRGLRETQYF.

V usage is TRBV29-1 and J usage is TRBJ1-2, with 10 nucleotides matching TRBD1. V lost 6 bases to trimming and J lost 5 bases; unmatched junction nucleotides: 15. This CDR3 has 16 amino acids. The germline V gene encodes CDR1 SQVTM and CDR2 ANQGSEA. The CDR3 spells CSVAIPPTGGAYGYTF. DNA of the CDR3: TGCAGCGTCGCTATTCCTCCGACAGGGGGCGCGTATGGCTACACCTTC. The full variable domain, in which reference TRBV29-1 and TRBJ1-2 provide the parts outside the CDR3, is SAVISQKPSRDICQRGTSLTIQCQVDSQVTMMFWYRQQPGQSLTLIATANQGSEATYESGFVIDKFPISRPNLTFSTLTVSNMSPEDSSIYLCSVAIPPTGGAYGYTFGSGTRLTVV.

The chain has TRBV7-9 and TRBJ1-1; D not certain. V was pared by 2 bases and J by 13 bases, with 14 bases between. Germline CDR1 reads SEHNR; CDR2 reads FQNEAQ (reference sequence). The CDR3 totals 12 residues. CDR3 bases: TGTGCCAGCAGCTTATTGAGCAGAAACGATTTCTTT. This encodes CASSLLSRNDFF.

J is TRBJ2-1 and V is TRBV20-1, with 9 bases that match TRBD2. This CDR3 has 15 residues. The germline CDR1 and CDR2 sequences are DFQATT and SNEGSKA (reference sequence). The J segment lost 5 bases and the V segment lost 0 bases, leaving 5 bases of the junction unmatched. In nucleotides, the CDR3 is TGCAGTGCTAGAGACGTAGCGGGGGCCAACAATGAGCAGTTCTTC. Protein product: CSARDVAGANNEQFF.

The J gene is TRBJ1-6, the V gene TRBV5-1, with TRBD1 matching over 7 bases. With V trimmed by 2 bases and J by 7 bases, 6 bases remained unmatched. The CDR3 is 15 amino acids. Germline V gives CDR1 SGHRS, CDR2 YFSETQ. This CDR3 is CASSFGGQKNSPLHF. The CDR3 DNA follows: TGCGCCAGCAGCTTCGGGGGACAGAAAAATTCACCCCTCCACTTT.

The CDR3, as DNA: TGTGCCAGCAGTCTCTCCAGGGGGCTCCCCCATGAAGCTTTCTTT. This sequence encodes CASSLSRGLPHEAFF. The J gene is TRBJ1-1, the V gene TRBV27, with 8 positions matching TRBD1. Germline-derived CDR1 and CDR2 are MNHEY and SMNVEV (reference sequence). This CDR3 is built from 15 residues. J lost 7 bases, V lost 5 bases, and 12 bases had no gene match.